This T cell receptor beta chain comes out of a study of identical twins (dated by TCRdb to the mid-2010s). With regard to the full study: To test whether fetal clonotypes persist, the study used deep sequencing on TCR alpha and beta repertoires from monozygotic twins, unrelated adults of various ages, and cord blood. To rule out contamination, replicate twin experiments were performed at different times with different library preparation protocols. Summary of the overall study and its limitations: Recombination models systematically underestimated out-of-frame TCR alpha sharing in monozygotic twins but agreed with sharing between unrelated individuals. Zero-insertion analyses could be partly confounded by invariant T cells such as MAIT and iNKT, although diverse VJ usage argued against such confounding for most clonotypes. Fewer insertions were carried by abundant cord blood beta clonotypes; a weaker similar trend was observed in young adult naive repertoires, while no such trend was observed in memory repertoires. Compared with coincidental sharing between unrelated individuals, out-of-frame TCR alpha sequences shared between twins showed an excess of sequences with low generation probability. Because the same donors could not be followed over many years, the conclusions depended on cross-sectional statistical analysis. In beta out-of-frame sequences, excess twin sharing was weaker, because having fewer shared sequences lowered the signal-to-noise ratio.

This clonotype was counted many times. The antigen this receptor binds is unknown. It has no much larger one-base neighbor in the sample; base qualities were not kept. Every donor in the study was a healthy Caucasian. The twin cohort comprised three pairs of female monozygotic twins, all aged about 18 to 30 years. Peripheral blood mononuclear cells were the source from which RNA for the TCR libraries was isolated. Preparation of the library involved 5' RACE. Sequencing took place on an Illumina HiSeq 2000. Template switching introduced a universal primer binding site; the final cDNA contained a unique molecular identifier, enabling accurate counting of TCR cDNA molecules. Specific primers in the conserved constant-segment region were used to synthesize first-strand cDNA for TCR alpha and beta chains. To control for contamination, every cDNA library was double barcoded, receiving both a SMART-Mk sample barcode and Illumina barcodes. TruSeq adapter sequences, together with Illumina sample barcodes, were added in two successive PCR steps. Sequencing of the TCR alpha and beta cDNA libraries was done on the Illumina HiSeq platform using custom primers. The study's own analysis went as follows. MiGEC was used to process raw reads and extract unique molecular identifiers, and MiXCR was used to find CDR3 positions. Recombination models were inferred per individual with the repgenHMM and IGoR tools using an EM algorithm. The tcR package in R was used for shared clonotype analysis, with sharing normalized by the product of cloneset sizes. To study raw recombination without the effects of thymic and clonal selection, out-of-frame nonproductive sequences were analyzed. TCRdb redid the processing of the public reads, applying fastp at Q25 and MiXCR, and retained in-frame beta chains. Rows with a matching CDR3 protein are joined into one entry that keeps the most common DNA and genes. TCRdb assigned the V and J calls; the authors' analysis was not used. The sample table lists some 630,000 distinct CDR3 sequences, 7% to 7.5% of them with a count of one. The top ten constitute roughly 1.6% of the sample.

V is pared back by 6 bases and J by 2 bases, with 8 bases lying between the germline termini. Per the germline V gene, SGHRS is the CDR1 and YFSETQ is the CDR2. The CDR3, cysteine through phenylalanine, is 13 amino acids long. The sequence is cut down to CDR3 DNA, 39 bases in frame from base 1. These data were also reused for a study on yellow fever vaccine responses in identical twins. Per that second paper: According to the authors, in identical twins the way T cells responded to vaccination appeared partly convergent and partly personalized. The study precisely tracked vaccine-responding T cell clones in identical twins.

The sequencing input was PBMCs. The V and J segments used are TRBV5-1 and TRBJ2-2; no D gene can be assigned with confidence. The TCR was taken from a woman between 18 and 29 years old in good health. This receptor has the CDR3 CASTVPNTGELFF. The DNA sequence reads TGCGCCAGCACGGTCCCTAACACCGGGGAGCTGTTTTTT. Beyond the CDR3, the reference TRBV5-1 and TRBJ2-2 genes provide the residues; the full variable domain reads: KAGVTQTPRYLIKTRGQQVTLSCSPISGHRSVSWYQQTPGQGLQFLFEYFSETQRNKGNFPGRFSGRQFSNSRSEMNVSTLELGDSALYLCASTVPNTGELFFGEGSRLTVL.